This is a list of T cell receptor beta chains from one sample in a study of blood T cell repertoires in COVID-19. Some clones are missing from TCRdb's copy, which holds only in-frame ones; the method was immunoSEQ multiplex PCR. The sample has about 97,000 clones; 70% to 90% are singletons. The sequencing sample was made of peripheral blood. Receptors were obtained from a man aged 45-65 years with COVID-19, enrolled during active disease. Each CDR3 is given with its conserved first and last residue. The order of the fields is J gene, V gene, clone size, CDR3 length, D gene, CDR3 protein, CDR3 DNA. The D gene is left open where the match is weak. A row's size may be missing; if present it is once, few, many or a size class.

J: TRBJ1-5
V: TRBV10-2
size: -
length: 17
D: -
CDR3: CASSESGQLYSNQPQHF
DNA: TGCGCCAGCAGTGAGTCAGGACAGTTATATAGCAATCAGCCCCAGCATTTT

J: TRBJ1-5
V: TRBV15
size: -
length: 15
D: -
CDR3: CATSRDPQGNQPQHF
DNA: TGTGCCACCAGCAGAGATCCACAGGGAAATCAGCCCCAGCATTTT

J: TRBJ2-1
V: TRBV9
size: -
length: 14
D: TRBD2
CDR3: CASSASGAVNEQFF
DNA: TGTGCCAGCAGCGCGAGCGGGGCGGTCAATGAGCAGTTCTTC

J: TRBJ2-7
V: TRBV4-2
size: -
length: 12
D: -
CDR3: CASSLKRDEQYF
DNA: TGTGCCAGCAGCTTAAAGCGGGACGAGCAGTACTTC

J: TRBJ2-1
V: TRBV11-2
size: once
length: 12
D: -
CDR3: CASSLGVQVQFF
DNA: TGTGCCAGCAGCTTAGGGGTCCAGGTGCAGTTCTTC

J: TRBJ1-4
V: TRBV3-1/TRBV3-2
size: -
length: 15
D: -
CDR3: CASSPRLARNEKLFF
DNA: TGTGCCAGCAGCCCCCGACTAGCGAGGAATGAAAAACTGTTTTTT

J: TRBJ1-6
V: TRBV28
size: -
length: 18
D: -
CDR3: CASSSSQGGGLLGSPLHF
DNA: TGTGCCAGCAGTTCGAGTCAAGGCGGGGGGCTTTTGGGTTCACCCCTCCACTTT

J: TRBJ1-1
V: TRBV4-1
size: -
length: 14
D: -
CDR3: CASSQERVGLEAFF
DNA: TGCGCCAGCAGCCAAGAGAGGGTAGGGTTGGAAGCTTTCTTT

J: TRBJ1-5
V: TRBV3-1/TRBV3-2
size: -
length: 15
D: -
CDR3: CASSHKGLGNQPQHF
DNA: TGTGCCAGCAGCCACAAGGGGCTGGGGAATCAGCCCCAGCATTTT

J: TRBJ2-6
V: TRBV6-5
size: -
length: 15
D: -
CDR3: CASEAHSSGANVLTF
DNA: TGTGCCAGCGAAGCGCACTCCTCTGGGGCCAACGTCCTGACTTTC

J: TRBJ1-2
V: TRBV6-5
size: -
length: 12
D: -
CDR3: CASSPRGYGYTF
DNA: TGTGCCAGCAGTCCCCGGGGATATGGCTACACCTTC

J: TRBJ1-3
V: TRBV9
size: -
length: 16
D: TRBD1
CDR3: CASSADRASSGNTIYF
DNA: TGTGCCAGCAGCGCCGACAGGGCCAGCTCTGGAAACACCATATATTTT

J: TRBJ1-1
V: TRBV28
size: -
length: 12
D: -
CDR3: CASSLSYTEAFF
DNA: TGTGCCAGCAGCCTTAGCTACACTGAAGCTTTCTTT

J: TRBJ1-4
V: TRBV2
size: -
length: 13
D: -
CDR3: CASNALRDEKLFF
DNA: TGTGCCAGCAACGCCCTCCGCGATGAAAAACTGTTTTTT

J: TRBJ2-7
V: TRBV2
size: -
length: 14
D: TRBD2
CDR3: CASRTDGRLYEQYF
DNA: TGTGCCAGCAGGACGGACGGGAGGCTTTACGAGCAGTACTTC

J: TRBJ1-2
V: TRBV30
size: -
length: 12
D: -
CDR3: CAWKGLNYGYTF
DNA: TGTGCCTGGAAGGGGCTTAACTATGGCTACACCTTC

J: TRBJ1-1
V: TRBV21-1
size: -
length: 10
D: -
CDR3: CASSPPRAFF
DNA: TGTGCCAGCAGCCCACCGAGGGCTTTCTTT

J: TRBJ2-5
V: TRBV10-2
size: few
length: 15
D: TRBD2
CDR3: CASSLAGWDQETQYF
DNA: TGCGCCAGCAGTCTAGCGGGGTGGGACCAAGAGACCCAGTACTTC

J: TRBJ1-4
V: TRBV9
size: few
length: 14
D: -
CDR3: CASSGRGFGEKLFF
DNA: TGTGCCAGCAGCGGGAGGGGTTTCGGTGAAAAACTGTTTTTT

J: TRBJ2-3
V: TRBV5-1
size: -
length: 15
D: -
CDR3: CASSLGRTAPDTQYF
DNA: TGCGCCAGCAGCTTGGGGCGAACAGCCCCAGATACGCAGTATTTT

J: TRBJ2-5
V: TRBV18
size: -
length: 17
D: TRBD1
CDR3: CASSPQKGQGRQETQYF
DNA: TGTGCCAGCTCACCACAAAAAGGACAGGGTCGGCAAGAGACCCAGTACTTC

J: TRBJ1-6
V: TRBV6-2/TRBV6-3
size: -
length: 16
D: -
CDR3: CASSLELSSYNSPLHF
DNA: TGTGCCAGCAGCCTCGAGTTGAGCTCCTATAATTCACCCCTCCACTTT

J: TRBJ2-7
V: TRBV7-2
size: once
length: 13
D: TRBD1
CDR3: CASSHRGPHEQYF
DNA: TGTGCCAGCAGCCACAGGGGGCCCCACGAGCAGTACTTC

J: TRBJ2-4
V: TRBV30
size: -
length: 14
D: -
CDR3: CAWSVSGGLGIQYF
DNA: TGTGCCTGGAGTGTTTCGGGGGGCCTTGGCATTCAGTACTTC

J: TRBJ1-2
V: TRBV25-1
size: -
length: 13
D: TRBD1
CDR3: CASSTGGAYGYTF
DNA: TGTGCCAGCAGTACAGGGGGCGCTTATGGCTACACCTTC

J: TRBJ2-7
V: TRBV28
size: few
length: 16
D: -
CDR3: CASTFRRATKGYEQYF
DNA: TGTGCCAGCACCTTCAGGAGGGCTACGAAAGGGTACGAGCAGTACTTC

J: TRBJ2-7
V: TRBV19
size: -
length: 11
D: -
CDR3: CASSIGGAKYF
DNA: TGTGCCAGTAGTATAGGAGGCGCCAAGTACTTC